The sequence of this TCR beta chain was determined in a study of blood T cells in healthy people across ages (dated by TCRdb to the mid-2010s). Background on the whole study: Template switching captured roughly one uniquely barcoded TCR beta cDNA molecule per two T cells in model experiments. The study measured age-related changes in TCR beta repertoire diversity using deep sequencing normalized with unique cDNA molecular identifiers. Four age groups were formed from the donors: young (average 16 years), middle-aged (less than 40), aged (62) and long-lived (82). To avoid experimental bias, donors of different ages were distributed randomly across sequencing lanes. For two donors (one aged 18 to 29 and one aged 80 or older), the study analyzed two additional independent replicas of 1 million unique cDNA reads from the same blood draw. What the authors observed across the whole study: Because profiling used bulk unsorted PBMCs, naive and antigen-experienced compartments could not be compared conclusively. Observed TCR beta diversity per million T cells fell roughly linearly with age, and a significant reduction was already apparent by age roughly 40. Donor CMV infection status was unknown, potentially confounding age-related changes in expanded clonotypes. The long-lived group showed more naive CD4+ T cells, fewer expanded clones and increased TCR diversity than the aged group, suggesting age selection. Total diversity estimates from one million sequenced T cells were considered lower bounds and underestimates. Observed TCR beta diversity correlated strongly with the percentage of naive T cells measured by flow cytometry.

As regards this clonotype: This receptor's antigen is unknown. No much larger clone exists at a distance of one base, and base qualities are not known.

The germline V gene sets CDR1 to SGDLS and CDR2 to YYNGEE. The CDR3 contains 15 residues, cysteine and phenylalanine counted. Only CDR3 DNA is held: 45 bases, read in frame from base 1. V loses 4 bases of germline sequence and J loses 0 bases, and the interval between the two ends is 14 bases. The library was generated by 5' RACE. The data were produced on an Illumina HiSeq 2500. The second PCR ran for roughly 6 to 11 cycles and used a J-beta primer mix along with a sample-barcoded 5' primer. A unique molecular identifier was introduced onto each TCR beta cDNA molecule by a template-switch 5' adaptor carrying 12 random nucleotides. Each sample yielded at least 2.5 million CDR3-containing paired-end reads. All of the RNA was converted into first-strand cDNA using the Mint cDNA synthesis kit, with a TRBC-specific oligonucleotide serving as the primer. After uracil-DNA glycosylase treatment, a first 18-cycle PCR used universal primers M1SS and BC2_uni_R on all cDNA. The authors' analysis ran thus. Each sample was normalized by randomly selecting 1 million high-quality reads, each carrying a distinct molecular identifier. Instead of being binned into consensus sequences, reads that shared molecular identifiers were thrown out. MiTCR, set to a Q25 quality threshold and the strictest error-elimination algorithm, was used for CDR3 identification, clonotype clustering and error correction. A nonparametric unseen species model using Euler transformation provided a lower-bound estimate of total TCR beta diversity. TCRdb reworked the public reads: Q25 trimming with fastp, MiXCR clone assembly, productive beta chains retained. Each record represents a unique CDR3 protein, reported with the most common genes and DNA among its rows. These V and J calls are TCRdb output, not the study's own analysis. In all, the sample holds about 640,000 distinct CDR3 sequences, and around 54% of those were seen once. Of the sample, 30% to 45% is held by the ten largest clones.

Donors were 40 or so systemically healthy Caucasian individuals from Russia aged roughly 6 to 95 years. Each donor gave approximately 9.3 milliliters of peripheral blood, collected into EDTA-treated Vacutainer tubes. PBMCs were isolated by Ficoll-Paque density-gradient centrifugation, with at least 6.5 million obtained per sample. Trizol reagent was used to extract total RNA from the PBMCs, yielding at least 6 micrograms per sample. Naive CD45RAhigh/CD27high T cell percentages were measured by flow cytometry on a PBMC aliquot from every donor. The chain is encoded by TRBV9 joined to TRBJ2-7, with no confident D gene call. This sequence originates from a man aged 55 to 70 in good health. The material sequenced was blood. The DNA sequence reads TGTGCCAGCAGCCCTAGACCGGCGAGCTCCTACGAGCAGTACTTC. Translated, it reads CASSPRPASSYEQYF.